A single sample is the source of the 16 T cell receptor beta chains below, sequenced in a study of response to subunit inactivated influenza vaccine. TCRdb ran MiXCR on the RT-PCR reads and lists one entry per CDR3 protein. Altogether about 650,000 distinct CDR3 sequences are present, 14% being singletons, with the ten largest covering about 7.4%. The sample consisted of PBMCs from blood, taken approximately 15 days before vaccination. These receptors were collected from a man over 45 who received an inactivated influenza vaccine.

The chain couples TRBV27 to TRBJ2-7; TRBD1 is a possible D gene (5 bases). Germline-derived CDR1 and CDR2 are MNHEY and SMNVEV (reference sequence). This CDR3 has 15 amino acids. V was shortened by 2 bases and J by 3 bases, with 14 bases between the two germline ends. CDR3: CASSLPGRQSYEQYF. The CDR3 DNA sequence: TGTGCCAGCAGTTTACCAGGTCGACAGAGCTACGAGCAGTACTTC.

The chain carries TRBV6-1 and TRBJ2-4, with 10 bases that match TRBD2. The CDR3 length is 17 residues. Germline assignment: CDR1 MNHNS and CDR2 SASEGT. V lost 3 bases, J lost 0 bases, and 5 bases stayed unmatched. The CDR3 loop reads CASSEISSGGAKNIQYF. The CDR3 DNA reads as TGTGCCAGCAGTGAGATCTCTAGCGGGGGAGCCAAAAACATTCAGTACTTC.

This clonotype was seen ten or more times. V usage is TRBV29-1 and J usage is TRBJ2-4; D unresolved. This CDR3 contains 14 residues. V lost 5 bases and J lost 0, with 11 bases in between. The germline CDR1 and CDR2 sequences are SQVTM and ANQGSEA. CDR3 protein: CSVRQRLAKNIQYF. CDR3 sequence (DNA): TGCAGCGTTCGACAAAGACTAGCCAAAAACATTCAGTACTTC.

A few counts support this clonotype. The rearrangement uses TRBV7-9 and TRBJ2-2, with 8 bases lining up with TRBD1. Germline V gene sequence: CDR1 SEHNR, CDR2 FQNEAQ (reference sequence). V was pared by 3 bases and J by 6 bases, with 6 bases of the junction left unmatched. The CDR3 spans 15 residues. The CDR3, as DNA: TGTGCCAGCAGCTTCCGGGACAGGAATTCCGGGGAGCTGTTTTTT. Amino acids: CASSFRDRNSGELFF.

This clonotype has a handful of counts. The CDR3 coding sequence is TGCAGTGCACCACTAGCGGGAGGCCTCTACGAGCAGTACTTC. Protein sequence: CSAPLAGGLYEQYF. The chain employs TRBV20-1 and TRBJ2-7; 12 positions agree with TRBD2. The J segment lost 3 bases and the V segment lost 6 bases, leaving 6 bases of the junction unmatched. Germline loops: CDR1 DFQATT, CDR2 SNEGSKA (reference sequence). This CDR3 is built from 14 residues.

The rearrangement links TRBV5-5 to TRBJ2-1, with 8 positions matching TRBD2. Germline V CDR1 and CDR2: SGHKS, YYEKEE (reference sequence). Trimming at V came to 4 bases and at J to 5 bases, leaving 8 bases not matched to a gene. This CDR3 is 15 amino acids long. The CDR3 coding sequence is TGTGCCAGCAGCACCTCCGGGACTAGGAACAATGAGCAGTTCTTC. It yields the protein CASSTSGTRNNEQFF.

This clonotype was counted a few times. This chain joins TRBV2 and TRBJ2-5; D remains unclear. V lost 1 base to trimming and J lost 1 base, with 10 bases between them. Germline loops: CDR1 SNHLY, CDR2 FYNNEI. CDR3 length: 15 amino acids. CDR3 DNA sequence: TGTGCCAGCAGTGAAGGCCCTGGCGGCCAAGAGACCCAGTACTTC. This sequence encodes CASSEGPGGQETQYF.

The chain uses TRBV11-2 and TRBJ2-2; TRBD1 matches 11 bases. Trimming removed 1 base from V and 3 bases from J; junction bases left unmatched: 10. CDR1 is SGHAT and CDR2 is FQNNGV in the germline V gene. This CDR3 has 19 amino acids. The CDR3 nucleotides are TGTGCCAGCAGCTTAGGGATACCTGGGACAGGGGGATACACCGGGGAGCTGTTTTTT. Translation gives CASSLGIPGTGGYTGELFF.

This clonotype has at least ten counts. The chain couples TRBV10-3 to TRBJ1-1; 8 bases line up with TRBD1. CDR1 and CDR2 from the germline V gene are ENHRY and SYGVKD. There are 13 residues in the CDR3. Germline trimming cut 10 bases from V and 4 bases from J; bases unmatched to any gene: 8. The CDR3 spells CAKSTGEGTEAFF. The CDR3 DNA follows: TGTGCCAAATCGACAGGGGAAGGCACTGAAGCTTTCTTT.

The table lists this clonotype with a few counts. V gene TRBV7-9 combines with J gene TRBJ1-6, with D tentatively TRBD1 (6 bases). Trimming left V 1 base short and J 5 bases short, with 12 bases between. Germline-derived CDR1 and CDR2 are SEHNR and FQNEAQ (reference sequence). The CDR3 has 16 amino acids. The CDR3 region is CASSLGGAANNSPLHF. CDR3 bases: TGTGCCAGCAGCTTAGGGGGGGCAGCCAATAATTCACCCCTCCACTTT.

This chain links TRBV15 with TRBJ2-3; possibly TRBD2 for D (5 bases). CDR1 LNHNV and CDR2 YYDKDF come from the germline V gene (reference sequence). CDR3 length: 14 amino acids. Trimming shortened V by 4 bases and J by 2 bases, and 10 bases separated the two germline ends. In nucleotides, the CDR3 is TGTGCCACCAGCAACCGGGATTTCACAGATACGCAGTATTTT. It yields the protein CATSNRDFTDTQYF.

This clonotype was recorded a few times. The chain is built from TRBV6-2 or TRBV6-3 and TRBJ2-3; perhaps TRBD1 as D (6 bases). Germline V CDR1 and CDR2: MNHEY, SVGEGT. V lost 6 bases, J lost 0 bases, and 13 bases lay in between. The CDR3 is made up of 15 amino acids. The CDR3 region is CASSWDTYSTDTQYF. The CDR3 nucleotides read TGTGCCAGCAGCTGGGACACCTATAGCACAGATACGCAGTATTTT.

This clonotype was counted only a few times. The V and J genes are TRBV29-1 and TRBJ1-1; no definite D call. The V end was cut by 4 bases, the J end by 4 bases, with 10 bases between. The V gene's germline CDR1 is SQVTM and CDR2 ANQGSEA. The CDR3 consists of 12 residues. The CDR3 here is CSVGRSGTEAFF. DNA of the CDR3: TGCAGCGTTGGGCGATCAGGCACTGAAGCTTTCTTT.

The chain employs TRBV6-2 or TRBV6-3 and TRBJ2-7, with a weak D call TRBD2 (6 bases). CDR3 length equals 13 residues. Trimming pared 5 bases from V and 3 bases from J, leaving 11 bases between. Germline CDR1 is MNHEY and CDR2 is SVGEGT. CDR3 loop: CASSIPDYYEQYF. CDR3 DNA: TGTGCCAGCAGTATCCCGGACTACTACGAGCAGTACTTC.

This clonotype showed up just a few times. The chain is built from TRBV11-2 and TRBJ2-7, with 10 bases identical to TRBD2. Per the germline V gene, CDR1 is SGHAT and CDR2 is FQNNGV. The CDR3 covers 15 residues. The J segment lost 4 bases and the V segment lost 4 bases, leaving 7 bases of the junction unmatched. CDR3 amino acids: CASSYSGGRTYEQYF. The CDR3 DNA is TGTGCCAGCAGCTATAGCGGGGGGAGGACATACGAGCAGTACTTC.

V is TRBV7-2 and J is TRBJ2-1, with 11 nucleotides matching TRBD2. J gave up 8 bases and V 3 bases, and 6 bases lay outside the gene matches. The CDR3 has 15 residues. Germline assignment: CDR1 SGHTA and CDR2 FQGNSA. CDR3 in amino acids: CASSLGTSGSYEQFF. CDR3 nucleotide sequence: TGTGCCAGCAGCTTGGGCACTAGCGGGAGCTATGAGCAGTTCTTC.